This T cell receptor beta chain was sequenced during a study of blood T cell repertoires in COVID-19. CDR3 length: 13 residues. Trimming removed 3 bases at V and 4 bases at J, with 7 bases between. Per the germline V gene, CDR1 is SGHTA and CDR2 is FQGNSA. Libraries were prepared by immunoSEQ multiplex PCR; TCRdb keeps only in-frame clonotypes and omits some of them. Among about 140,000 clones listed, 75% to 90% were seen once. The table lists this clone with a few counts. Sequenced: peripheral blood. The chain uses TRBV7-2 and TRBJ1-5; D is undetermined. This clonotype was obtained from a man between 60 and 75 years old with active or convalescent COVID-19. The CDR3 spells CASSFGGNQPQHF. CDR3 sequence (DNA): TGTGCCAGCAGCTTTGGAGGGAATCAGCCCCAGCATTTT.